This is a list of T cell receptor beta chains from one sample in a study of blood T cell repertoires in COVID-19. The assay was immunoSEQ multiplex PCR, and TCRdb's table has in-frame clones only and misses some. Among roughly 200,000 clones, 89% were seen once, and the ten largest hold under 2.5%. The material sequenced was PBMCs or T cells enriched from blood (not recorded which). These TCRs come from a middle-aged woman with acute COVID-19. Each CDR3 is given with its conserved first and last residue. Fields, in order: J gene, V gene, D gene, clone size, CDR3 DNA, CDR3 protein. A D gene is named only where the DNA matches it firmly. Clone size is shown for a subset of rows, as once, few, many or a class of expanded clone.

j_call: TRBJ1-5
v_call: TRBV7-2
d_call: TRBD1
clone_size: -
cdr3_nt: TGTGCCAGCAGCCGGACAGGAAATCAGCCCCAGCATTTT
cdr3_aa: CASSRTGNQPQHF

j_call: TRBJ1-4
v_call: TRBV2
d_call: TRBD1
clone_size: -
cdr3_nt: TGTGCCAGCAGTCACAGGGGCTTGAATGAAAAACTGTTTTTT
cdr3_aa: CASSHRGLNEKLFF

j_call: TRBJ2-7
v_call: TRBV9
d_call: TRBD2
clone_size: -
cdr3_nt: TGTGCCAGCAGCCCCACTAGCGGGATAGGGGAGCAGTACTTC
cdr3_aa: CASSPTSGIGEQYF

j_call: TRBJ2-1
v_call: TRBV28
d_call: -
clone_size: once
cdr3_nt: TGTGCCAGCAGCAGGACAACCTACAATGAGCAGTTCTTC
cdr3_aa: CASSRTTYNEQFF

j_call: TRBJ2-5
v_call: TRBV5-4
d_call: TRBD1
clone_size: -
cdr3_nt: TGTGCCAGCAGCTTGGGATCGGGACAGGGTGCGGAGGAGACCCAGTACTTC
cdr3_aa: CASSLGSGQGAEETQYF

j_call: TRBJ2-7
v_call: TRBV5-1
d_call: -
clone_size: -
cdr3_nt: TGCGCCAGCAGCTTGGACAGCCCCTACGAGCAGTACTTC
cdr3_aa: CASSLDSPYEQYF

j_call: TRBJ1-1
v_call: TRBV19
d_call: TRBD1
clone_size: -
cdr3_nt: TGTGCCAGTAGTAGTGACAGGGGGACTGAAGCTTTCTTT
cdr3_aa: CASSSDRGTEAFF

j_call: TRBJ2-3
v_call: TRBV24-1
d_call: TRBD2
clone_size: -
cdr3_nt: TGTGCCACCAGTGATCTGCGGGAGGGGACAGATACGCAGTATTTT
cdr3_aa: CATSDLREGTDTQYF

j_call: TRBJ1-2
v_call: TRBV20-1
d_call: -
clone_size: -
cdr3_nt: TGCAGTGCTAGTTGGGGGAGGGGGAACTATGGCTACACCTTC
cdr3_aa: CSASWGRGNYGYTF

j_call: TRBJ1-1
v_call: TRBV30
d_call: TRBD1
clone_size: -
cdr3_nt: TGTGCCTGGCTTGACAGGGGACGGAACACTGAAGCTTTCTTT
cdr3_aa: CAWLDRGRNTEAFF

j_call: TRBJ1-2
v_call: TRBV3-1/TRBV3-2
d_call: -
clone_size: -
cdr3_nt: TGTGCCAGCAGCCAACGGGACATTTCGGGGTCGGGCGGCTACACCTTC
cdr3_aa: CASSQRDISGSGGYTF

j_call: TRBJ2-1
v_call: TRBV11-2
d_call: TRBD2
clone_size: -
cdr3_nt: TGTGCCAGCAGTTACGGATTGCTAGCGGGGGACAATGAGCAGTTCTTC
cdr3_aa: CASSYGLLAGDNEQFF

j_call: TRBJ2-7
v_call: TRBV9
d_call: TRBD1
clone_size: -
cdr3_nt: TGTGCCAGCAGTCCTTCGGGACAGGGGGGGTACGAGCAGTACTTC
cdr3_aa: CASSPSGQGGYEQYF

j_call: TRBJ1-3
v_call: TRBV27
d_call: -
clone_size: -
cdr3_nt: TGTGCCAGCAGAACCCCCGCAGGGATTGAGGCTAACACCATATATTTT
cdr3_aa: CASRTPAGIEANTIYF

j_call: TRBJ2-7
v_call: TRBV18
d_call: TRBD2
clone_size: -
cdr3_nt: TGTGCCAGCTCACCCCCTGGACTAGCGGGCGCCTACGAGCAGTACTTC
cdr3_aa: CASSPPGLAGAYEQYF

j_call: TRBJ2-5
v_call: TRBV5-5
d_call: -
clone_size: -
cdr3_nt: TGTGCCAGCAGCGACAACAGGTTCCAAGAGACCCAGTACTTC
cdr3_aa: CASSDNRFQETQYF

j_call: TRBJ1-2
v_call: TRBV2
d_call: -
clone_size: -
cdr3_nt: TGTGCCAGCAGTGCTGAGGGCCTTAACTATGGCTACACCTTC
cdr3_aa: CASSAEGLNYGYTF

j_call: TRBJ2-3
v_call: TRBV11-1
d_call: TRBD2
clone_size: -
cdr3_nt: TGTGCCAGCTCTTCAGCGGGAGGGCCTCCAGATACGCAGTATTTT
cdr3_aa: CASSSAGGPPDTQYF

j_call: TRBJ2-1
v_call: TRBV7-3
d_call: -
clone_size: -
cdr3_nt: TGTGCCAGCAGCTTAGGTCCTACTAGTAGGCGTAATGAGCAGTTCTTC
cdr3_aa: CASSLGPTSRRNEQFF

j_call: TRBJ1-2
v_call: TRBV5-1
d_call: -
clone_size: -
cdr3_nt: TGCGCCAGCAGCTTGTCGGGGGGGAACTATGGCTACACCTTC
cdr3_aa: CASSLSGGNYGYTF

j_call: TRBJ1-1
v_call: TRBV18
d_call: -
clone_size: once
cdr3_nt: TGTGCCAGCTCACCACTAGTACAGGGTCGGGACACTGAAGCTTTCTTT
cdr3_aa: CASSPLVQGRDTEAFF

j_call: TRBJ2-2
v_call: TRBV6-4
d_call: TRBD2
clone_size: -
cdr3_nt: TGTCCGGGACTAGCGGGAGGGCCAAACACCGGGGAGCTGTTTTTT
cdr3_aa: CPGLAGGPNTGELFF

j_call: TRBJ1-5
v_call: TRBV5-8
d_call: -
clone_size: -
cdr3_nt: TGTGCCAGCAGTTCTCCGGGAACTAGCAATCAGCCCCAGCATTTT
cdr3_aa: CASSSPGTSNQPQHF

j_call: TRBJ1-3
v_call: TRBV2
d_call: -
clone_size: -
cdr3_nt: TGTGCCAGCAGAAACAGGGCTGGAAACACCATATATTTT
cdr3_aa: CASRNRAGNTIYF